This T cell receptor (beta chain) was retrieved from a study of cytomegalovirus exposure and HLA in healthy donors (dated by TCRdb to the late 2010s). A note on the overall study: According to an earlier analysis of a few hundred of the donors, about 179 million T cells yielded roughly 110 million unique TCR beta sequences and approximately 300 Gb of sequence data. An early release covering 550 to 650 HLA-typed donors comprised around 300 gigabases of sequencing data and tens of millions of unique TCR sequences. Of the roughly 430 genotyped donors, about 80% fell in the genetic ancestry cluster associated with self-reported Caucasian donors. The study aimed to test whether cataloging public T cell receptors could reveal signatures of past pathogen exposure. The study profiled the T cell repertoires of 550 to 700 subjects by immunosequencing and related them to cytomegalovirus serostatus. A separate validation cohort of about 110 different subjects was used in addition to the roughly 700-subject first cohort. The study combined high-throughput TCR immunosequencing, statistical association of individual TCRs with disease status, and machine learning to predict cytomegalovirus infection status. A later analysis re-examined previously published TCR beta repertoires from over 500 donors and added high-resolution HLA genotyping to investigate patterns of TCR occurrence. Rather than drawing on any new phenotypic data, the later analysis identified candidate immune exposures from TCR beta sequences and the way those sequences occurred across donors. In an earlier analysis of several hundred of the donors, high-throughput TCR beta sequencing was used to judge whether each TCR beta V gene segment behaved as functional or pseudogenic. Donor age, sex, ethnicity and CMV serostatus were compiled alongside the repertoire data. In a later genetic analysis, genome-wide SNP genotypes for about 55% of the roughly 670 donors were used, and that subset was treated as a discovery cohort. Every repertoire in the discovery cohort had been generated on one and the same sequencing platform. HLA typing included class I and class II loci at four-digit resolution. Typing coverage varied by locus: roughly 620-640 donors for A, B, C, DRB1 and DQB1; around 560 for DQA1; about 590 for DPA1; under 490 for DPB1. A few DR-DQ haplotypes were treated as single units for association and clustering because of strong linkage in the cohort. Across some 400 genotyped donors of the cohort, an average of approximately 240,000 unique TCR beta nucleotide sequences per donor were sequenced, and around 20% of those sequences were non-productive. Study-wide conclusions, independent of this receptor: A later genetic analysis associated a missense DCLRE1C variant with V-gene and J-gene trimming of TCR beta chains, and an independent cohort replicated the association. The study gave a list of 150 to 200 TCR beta chains associated with cytomegalovirus. HLA typing was unavailable for some donors at each locus, so association tests used only the typed subset. A later analysis reported that several top co-occurrence clusters appeared linked to parvovirus B19, influenza, CMV and Epstein-Barr virus. Assigning TCR associations to individual alleles was difficult when HLA alleles, especially DR and DQ, strongly co-occurred. The earlier analysis of fewer than 750 of the donors excluded some 16 rarely observed V segments, including chromosome 9 orphons, because counts were too low. A further reported finding was that TCR beta sequences accurately predicted the HLA-A and HLA-B alleles for most subjects in the first cohort. In this cohort, only TCR beta chains were sequenced, and detectable features were limited by the absence of alpha or paired-chain data. Most CMV-associated TCR beta chains appeared to be HLA-restricted in a later analysis, and the HLA associations seemed to be driven largely by CMV exposure. It was suggested by the authors that the approach could potentially be generalized to other disease states and immunological phenotypes. Cytomegalovirus status was reported to be diagnosed by the classifier with high specificity and sensitivity in both the original and validation cohorts. The presence/absence analyses assumed that sequencing depth was roughly uniform across donors, and that assumption may not be true. In a later analysis, the rate of TCR association differed among HLA loci, with DRB1 alleles having the most associated TCRs and HLA-C alleles having the fewest. Correlated functional status among segregating V segments might be attributable to linkage disequilibrium, but an unknown experimental factor could not be ruled out. In an earlier analysis of approximately 590 of the donors, most TCR beta V segments appeared in productive rearrangements about 87% or about 30% of the time, broadly matching IMGT annotations. A later analysis associated 15,000 to 20,000 TCR beta sequences with specific HLA alleles at a false discovery rate of 0.05. In a later analysis, HLA-associated TCR beta chains were found to be more clonally expanded and to have lower generation probabilities than equally common non-associated chains. In vitro tests confirmed that three of the cytomegalovirus-associated TCR beta chains recognize cytomegalovirus antigens. CMV serostatus was the only immune exposure information available for the cohort. Most TCR sequences were observed very rarely across donors, whereas some public TCRs were present in many individuals. The sequencing pipeline was judged likely to have produced a cluster of highly shared sequence variants as a technical artifact. Compared with the approximately 710-donor mean, donors in an Asian-associated ancestry cluster had fewer N-insertions in productive TCRs, according to a later genetic analysis.

Library construction relied on the immunoSEQ multiplex PCR assay. For the multiplex PCR, a mixture combining 60 forward primers for TCR Vbeta segments and 13 reverse primers for TCR Jbeta segments was used. The CDR3 region of rearranged TCR beta genes was amplified from genomic DNA with a multiplex PCR assay. The Illumina HiSeq System was used to sequence the amplified TCR beta libraries as 87-base-pair reads. The authors' pipeline ran thus. A later analysis counted 75 million to 100 million unique TCR beta chains across the 666 repertoires, and 10 million to 12 million of these chains were shared by at least two donors. A nearest-neighbor algorithm error-corrected the raw reads and collapsed the reads into unique sequences, merging closely related sequences to remove PCR and sequencing errors. To assign V, D and J gene segments, CDR3 sequences were aligned to IMGT reference sequences. For a sequence to be retained, a match of at least six nucleotides to both a V gene segment and a J gene segment was required. Rearrangements were called productive when the CDR3 lacked stop codons and stayed in frame with V and J; all others were non-productive. Following IMGT convention, CDR3 was defined as the stretch from the second conserved V-encoded cysteine to the conserved J-encoded phenylalanine. The earlier analysis of about 560 of the donors excluded any sequence lacking an unambiguous match to a single V gene segment. In an earlier analysis of 500 to 750 of the donors, V segments were called functional above 56.7% productive rearrangements and were called segregating when the between-donor standard deviation exceeded 5%. A statistical classification framework was built for diagnosing cytomegalovirus status from the catalog of TCR beta chain sequences. In a later analysis, V and J genes were assigned by comparing TCR nucleotide sequences against IMGT/GENE-DB human TR gene sequences. Using the TCRdist pipeline, a later analysis assigned CDR3 sequences along with most-parsimonious VDJ recombination scenarios. A later analysis defined each TCR beta chain by its CDR3 amino acid sequence plus V-gene family, and excluded reads lacking a unique V-gene family. To address suspected cross-contamination and a sequencing artifact, a later analysis removed over 500 highly shared, low-generation-probability nucleotide sequences. For each public chain, a later analysis derived a clonal expansion index from normalized ranks of inferred template counts within each repertoire. Generation probabilities in a later analysis came from a VDJ recombination model fitted to out-of-frame rearrangements, and those results were checked against IGoR. In a later analysis, TCR-TCR, TCR-HLA and TCR-CMV co-occurrence was scored with hypergeometric tests, and a repertoire-size bias correction was applied to TCR pairs. To estimate false discovery rates, a later analysis permuted the HLA or CMV assignments 20 times. A later analysis grouped co-occurring TCRs with DBSCAN, adding TCRdist sequence similarity when clustering within HLA-allele-positive subsets. For co-occurrence clustering, repertoires with fewer than 30,000 or more than 120,000 public chains were excluded, along with roughly 5 repertoires with anomalous nucleotide sharing. TCRdb holds this immuneACCESS table with in-frame rearrangements only. Some clones are missing; in checked studies, unresolved V genes explain under half, and the rest has no known cause. V and J calls and clone size are those listed in that table; D and trimming were worked out from the DNA. The sample table holds around 130,000 clones, of which around 70% were seen once. Around 7% of the sample belongs to the ten largest clones.

The cohort was made up of 500 to 850 healthy bone marrow donors. At the time of sampling, all cohort members were nominally healthy, though unrecorded immune exposures were likely present. The donor was CMV seropositive and belonged to the group of more than 250 seropositive cohort members. A peripheral blood sample was provided by each donor, and peripheral blood mononuclear cells were used for TCR beta sequencing. The Qiagen DNeasy Blood Extraction Kit was used to extract genomic DNA from the blood cell samples. Concerning this clone itself: Its cognate antigen has yet to be identified. Base qualities were left out, and no much larger clone turns up one base away.

The sequence was obtained from a man aged 35-49 years in good health and CMV-seropositive. The sample consisted of PBMCs.

The base sequence is TGTGCCAGCAGTCCCCAGGCCTCGGGGTATAATTCACCCCTCCACTTT. The encoded protein is CASSPQASGYNSPLHF. The chain employs TRBV2 and TRBJ1-6, with the D gene not clear enough to name. From the cysteine up to the phenylalanine, the CDR3 has a length of 16 residues. The entry retains the CDR3 DNA only, 48 bases that are in frame from base 1. According to the germline V gene, CDR1 reads SNHLY and CDR2 reads FYNNEI. Trimming removed 5 bases from V and 4 bases from J, leaving 15 bases between the germline ends.